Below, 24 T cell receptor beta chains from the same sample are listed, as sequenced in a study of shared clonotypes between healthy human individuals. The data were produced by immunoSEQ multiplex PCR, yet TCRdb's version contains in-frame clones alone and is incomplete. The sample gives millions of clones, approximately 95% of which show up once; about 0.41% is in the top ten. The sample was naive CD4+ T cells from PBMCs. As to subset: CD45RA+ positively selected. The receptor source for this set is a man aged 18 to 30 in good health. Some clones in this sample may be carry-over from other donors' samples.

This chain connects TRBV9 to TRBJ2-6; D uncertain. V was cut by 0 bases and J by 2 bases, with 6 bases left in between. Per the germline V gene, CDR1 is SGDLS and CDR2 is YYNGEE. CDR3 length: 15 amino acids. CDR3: CASSVGPTGANVLTF. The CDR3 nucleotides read TGTGCCAGCAGCGTAGGACCCACTGGGGCCAACGTCCTGACTTTC.

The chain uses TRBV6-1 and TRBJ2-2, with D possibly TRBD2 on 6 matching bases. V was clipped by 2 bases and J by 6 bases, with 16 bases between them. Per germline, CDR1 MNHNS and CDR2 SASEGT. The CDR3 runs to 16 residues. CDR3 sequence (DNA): TGTGCCAGCAGTGAATTAAATTGGAGGGACGCCGGGGAGCTGTTTTTT. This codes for CASSELNWRDAGELFF.

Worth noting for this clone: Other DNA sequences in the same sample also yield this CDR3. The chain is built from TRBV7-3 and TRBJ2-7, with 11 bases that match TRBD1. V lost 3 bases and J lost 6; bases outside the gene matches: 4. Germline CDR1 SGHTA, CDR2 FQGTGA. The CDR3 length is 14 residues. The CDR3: CASSLGTGGSEQYF. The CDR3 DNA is TGTGCCAGCAGCTTGGGGACAGGGGGATCCGAGCAGTACTTC.

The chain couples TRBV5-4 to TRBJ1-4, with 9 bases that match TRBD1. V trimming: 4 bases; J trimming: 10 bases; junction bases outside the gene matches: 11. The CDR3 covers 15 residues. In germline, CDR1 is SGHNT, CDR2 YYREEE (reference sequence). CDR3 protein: CASSPDRGTPGKLFF. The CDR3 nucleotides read TGTGCCAGCAGCCCGGACAGGGGAACCCCCGGAAAACTGTTTTTT.

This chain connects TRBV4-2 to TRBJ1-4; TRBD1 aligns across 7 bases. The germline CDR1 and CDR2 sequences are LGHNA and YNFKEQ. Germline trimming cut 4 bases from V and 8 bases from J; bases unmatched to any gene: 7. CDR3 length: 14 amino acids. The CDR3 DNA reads TGTGCCAGCAGCCGCGGCAGGGGGGAAGAAAAACTGTTTTTT. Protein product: CASSRGRGEEKLFF.

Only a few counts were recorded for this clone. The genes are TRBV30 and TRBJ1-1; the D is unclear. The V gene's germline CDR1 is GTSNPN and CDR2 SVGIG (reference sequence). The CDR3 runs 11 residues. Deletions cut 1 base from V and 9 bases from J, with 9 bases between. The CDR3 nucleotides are TGTGCCTGGAGTGCATCCCGCAAAGCTTTCTTT. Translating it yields CAWSASRKAFF.

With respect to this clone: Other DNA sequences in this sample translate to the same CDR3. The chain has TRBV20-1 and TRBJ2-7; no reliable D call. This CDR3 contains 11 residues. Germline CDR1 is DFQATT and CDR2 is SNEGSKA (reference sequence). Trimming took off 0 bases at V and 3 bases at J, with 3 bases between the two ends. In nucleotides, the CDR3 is TGCAGTGCTAGAGACAGCTACGAGCAGTACTTC. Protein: CSARDSYEQYF.

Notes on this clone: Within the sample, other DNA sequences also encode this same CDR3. The CDR3 region is CASSPDSRSGNTIYF. The CDR3 DNA sequence: TGTGCCAGCTCACCGGACAGTCGTTCTGGAAACACCATATATTTT. The V gene is TRBV18, the J gene TRBJ1-3; TRBD1 is a possible D gene (6 bases). CDR3 length: 15 residues. Germline V gene data show CDR1 as KGHSH and CDR2 as LQKENI. Trimming removed 3 bases from V and 1 base from J, with 10 bases in between.

Here the CDR3 reads CASSEPGNNEKLFF. In DNA, the CDR3 is TGTGCCAGCAGTGAGCCGGGGAATAATGAAAAACTGTTTTTT. The V call is TRBV9, the J call TRBJ1-4; no clear D gene. This CDR3 spans 14 amino acids. The V gene lost 5 bases and the J gene lost 4 bases, with 12 bases spanning the gap. Germline CDR1 and CDR2: SGDLS and YYNGEE.

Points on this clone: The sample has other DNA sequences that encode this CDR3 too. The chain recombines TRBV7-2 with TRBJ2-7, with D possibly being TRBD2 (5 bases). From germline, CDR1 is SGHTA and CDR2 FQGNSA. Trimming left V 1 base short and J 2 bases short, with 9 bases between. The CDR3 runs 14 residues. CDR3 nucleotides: TGTGCCAGCAGCTTAGGGCCGGGGACCTACGAGCAGTACTTC. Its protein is CASSLGPGTYEQYF.

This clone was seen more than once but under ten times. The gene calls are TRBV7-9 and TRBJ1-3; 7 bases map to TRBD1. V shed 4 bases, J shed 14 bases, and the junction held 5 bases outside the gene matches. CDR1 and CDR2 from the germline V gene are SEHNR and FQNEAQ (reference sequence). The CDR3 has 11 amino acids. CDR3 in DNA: TGTGCCAGCAGCTCAGGACAGGACTTATATTTT. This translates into CASSSGQDLYF.

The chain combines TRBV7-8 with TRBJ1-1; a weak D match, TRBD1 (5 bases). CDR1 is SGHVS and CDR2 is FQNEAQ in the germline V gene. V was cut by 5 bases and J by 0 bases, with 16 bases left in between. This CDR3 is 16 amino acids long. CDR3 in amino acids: CASSRPRQRLNTEAFF. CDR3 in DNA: TGTGCCAGCAGCCGGCCCCGACAGAGATTGAACACTGAAGCTTTCTTT.

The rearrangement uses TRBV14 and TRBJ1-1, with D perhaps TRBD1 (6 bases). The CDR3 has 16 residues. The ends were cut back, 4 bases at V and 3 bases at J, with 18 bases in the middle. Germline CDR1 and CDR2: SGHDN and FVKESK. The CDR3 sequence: CASSLWDTGLYTEAFF. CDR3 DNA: TGTGCCAGCAGCCTATGGGACACAGGGCTTTACACTGAAGCTTTCTTT. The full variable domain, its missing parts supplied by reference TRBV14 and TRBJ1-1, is EAGVTQFPSHSVIEKGQTVTLRCDPISGHDNLYWYRRVMGKEIKFLLHFVKESKQDESGMPNNRFLAERTGGTYSTLKVQPAELEDSGVYFCASSLWDTGLYTEAFFGQGTRLTVV.

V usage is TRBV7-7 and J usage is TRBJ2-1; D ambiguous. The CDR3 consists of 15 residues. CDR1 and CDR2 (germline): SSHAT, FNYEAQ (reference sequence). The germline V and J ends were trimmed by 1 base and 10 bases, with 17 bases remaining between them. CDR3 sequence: CASSLVIQSSGEQFF. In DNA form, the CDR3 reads TGTGCCAGCAGCTTAGTAATTCAGTCGTCCGGGGAGCAGTTCTTC.

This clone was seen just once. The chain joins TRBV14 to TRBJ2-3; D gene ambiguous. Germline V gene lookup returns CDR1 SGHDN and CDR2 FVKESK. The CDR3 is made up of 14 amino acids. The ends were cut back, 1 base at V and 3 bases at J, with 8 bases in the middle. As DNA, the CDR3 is TGTGCCAGCAGCCAAGTCCAGCAGACAGATACGCAGTATTTT. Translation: CASSQVQQTDTQYF.

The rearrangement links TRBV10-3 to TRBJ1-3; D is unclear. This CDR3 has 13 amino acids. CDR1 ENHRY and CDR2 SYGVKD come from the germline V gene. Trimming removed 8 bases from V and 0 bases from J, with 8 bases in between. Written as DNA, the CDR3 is TGTGCCATCCAGCCCCACTCTGGAAACACCATATATTTT. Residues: CAIQPHSGNTIYF.

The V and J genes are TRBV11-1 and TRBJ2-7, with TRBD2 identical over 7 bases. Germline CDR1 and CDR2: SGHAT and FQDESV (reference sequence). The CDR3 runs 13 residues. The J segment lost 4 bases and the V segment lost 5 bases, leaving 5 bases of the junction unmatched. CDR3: CASSPTGGYEQYF. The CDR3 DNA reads TGTGCCAGCAGCCCCACCGGGGGGTACGAGCAGTACTTC.

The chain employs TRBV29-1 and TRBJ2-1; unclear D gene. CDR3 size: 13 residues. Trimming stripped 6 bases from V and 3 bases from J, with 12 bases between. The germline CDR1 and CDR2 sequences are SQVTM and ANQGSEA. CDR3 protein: CSVRQLLYNEQFF. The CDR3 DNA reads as TGCAGCGTACGGCAACTACTCTACAATGAGCAGTTCTTC.

The CDR3 DNA reads as TGCGCCAGCAGCCAAGACAGGGCCACCTACAATGAGCAGTTCTTC. This encodes CASSQDRATYNEQFF. This chain uses TRBV4-3 with TRBJ2-1, with a possible D match to TRBD1 (5 bases). V gave up 0 bases and J gave up 2 bases, with 8 bases separating them. CDR3 length equals 15 residues. CDR1 and CDR2 from the germline V gene are LGHNA and YSLEER.

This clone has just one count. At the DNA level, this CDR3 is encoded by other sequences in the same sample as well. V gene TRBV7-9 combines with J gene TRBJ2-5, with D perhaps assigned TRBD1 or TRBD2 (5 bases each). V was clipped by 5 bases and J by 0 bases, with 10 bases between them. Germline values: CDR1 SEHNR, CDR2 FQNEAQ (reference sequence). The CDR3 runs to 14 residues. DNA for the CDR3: TGTGCCAGCAGCCCGGGGACGGACCAAGAGACCCAGTACTTC. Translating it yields CASSPGTDQETQYF.

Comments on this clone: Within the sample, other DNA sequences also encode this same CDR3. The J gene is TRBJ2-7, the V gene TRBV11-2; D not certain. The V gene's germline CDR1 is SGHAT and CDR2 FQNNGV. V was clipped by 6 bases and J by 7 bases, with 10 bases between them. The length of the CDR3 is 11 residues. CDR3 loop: CASSPGREQYF. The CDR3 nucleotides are TGTGCCAGCAGTCCCGGGCGTGAGCAGTACTTC. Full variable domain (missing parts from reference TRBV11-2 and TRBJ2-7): EAGVAQSPRYKIIEKRQSVAFWCNPISGHATLYWYQQILGQGPKLLIQFQNNGVVDDSQLPKDRFSAERLKGVDSTLKIQPAKLEDSAVYLCASSPGREQYFGPGTRLTVT.

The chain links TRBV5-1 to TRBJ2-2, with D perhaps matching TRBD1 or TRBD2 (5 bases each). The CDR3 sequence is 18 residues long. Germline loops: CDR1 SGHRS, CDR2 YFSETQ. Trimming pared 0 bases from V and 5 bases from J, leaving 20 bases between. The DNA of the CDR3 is TGCGCCAGCAGCTTGGTTCCTTCGGGGCCCCGGTGGACCGGGGAGCTGTTTTTT. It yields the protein CASSLVPSGPRWTGELFF.

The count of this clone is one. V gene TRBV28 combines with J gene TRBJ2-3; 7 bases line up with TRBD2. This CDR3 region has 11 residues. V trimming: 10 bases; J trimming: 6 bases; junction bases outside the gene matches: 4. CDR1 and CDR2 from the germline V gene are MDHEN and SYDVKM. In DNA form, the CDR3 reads TGTGCCACAGGGCGGGGGGATACGCAGTATTTT. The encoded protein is CATGRGDTQYF.

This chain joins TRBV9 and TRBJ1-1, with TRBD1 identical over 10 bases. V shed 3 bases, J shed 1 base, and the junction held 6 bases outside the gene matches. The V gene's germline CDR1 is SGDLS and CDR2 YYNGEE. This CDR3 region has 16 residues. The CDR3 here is CASSDRDRGRNTEAFF. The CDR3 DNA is TGTGCCAGCAGCGACCGGGACAGGGGACGGAACACTGAAGCTTTCTTT.